The 32 T cell receptor beta chains presented below share a single source sample, sequenced in a study of cytomegalovirus exposure and HLA in healthy donors. Vbeta (60) and Jbeta (13) primers were used in the PCR. The data were produced by immunoSEQ multiplex PCR, yet TCRdb's version contains in-frame clones alone and is incomplete. The profile shows more than 140,000 clones, around 75% of them singletons. What was sequenced was PBMCs. The receptor set was obtained from a man aged 40-50 years in good health and CMV-seronegative.

About this clone itself: A junction end diverges from the germline sequence, so it may reflect a read error. This chain links TRBV19 with TRBJ2-7, with D perhaps TRBD2 (6 bases). This CDR3 spans 13 amino acids. CDR1 and CDR2 from the germline V gene are LNHDA and SQIVND (reference sequence). The CDR3, as DNA: TGTGCCAGTAGTATCCCTACCGGGACCGCGGGGAACTTC. Its translation: CASSIPTGTAGNF.

This clone appeared a few times. This chain's CDR3 is CASSQVHLDHEQYF. The CDR3 nucleotides read TGTGCCAGCAGCCAAGTACATCTAGACCACGAGCAGTACTTC. The rearrangement uses TRBV4-2 and TRBJ2-5; D not resolved. TRBJ2-7 matches the DNA end more closely, so the J call is doubtful. Looked up from germline, CDR1 is LGHNA and CDR2 is YNFKEQ. This CDR3 has 14 amino acids.

This clone was recorded a few times. This rearrangement joins TRBV30 to TRBJ1-4; TRBD1 is a possible D gene (6 bases). The CDR3 runs to 11 residues. Per germline, CDR1 GTSNPN and CDR2 SVGIG (reference sequence). V shed 4 bases and J shed 8 bases, with 8 bases lying between them. Here the CDR3 reads CAWIQGEKLFF. The CDR3 DNA reads as TGTGCCTGGATCCAGGGGGAAAAACTGTTTTTT.

The chain carries TRBV18 and TRBJ2-3; D not certain. The V and J ends lost 6 bases and 6 bases respectively, with 13 bases between them. There are 13 residues in the CDR3. Germline V CDR1 and CDR2: KGHSH, LQKENI. The CDR3 nucleotides are TGTGCCAGCTCCCCCGGGTTGGAGGATACGCAGTATTTT. Protein product: CASSPGLEDTQYF.

The rearrangement joins TRBV25-1 to TRBJ1-4; TRBD1 matches 10 bases. With 2 bases clipped from V and 8 bases from J, the junction kept 2 bases outside the gene matches. Germline V CDR1 and CDR2: MGHDK, SYGVNS. The CDR3 spans 14 residues. The CDR3 nucleotides read TGTGCCAGCAGTGAAGGACAGGGGGGCGAAAAACTGTTTTTT. Translation: CASSEGQGGEKLFF.

This chain joins TRBV18 and TRBJ1-1; the match to TRBD1 covers 9 bases. Germline assignment: CDR1 KGHSH and CDR2 LQKENI. J gave up 4 bases and V 3 bases, and 3 bases lay outside the gene matches. The CDR3 contains 14 residues. CDR3 DNA sequence: TGTGCCAGCTCACCGGGACAGGGTTTCACTGAAGCTTTCTTT. Its translation is CASSPGQGFTEAFF.

The rearrangement links TRBV7-6 to TRBJ2-1; maybe TRBD2 (6 bases). CDR3 length: 13 residues. Germline V gene data show CDR1 as SGHVS and CDR2 as FNYEAQ. V lost 3 bases, J lost 6 bases, and 9 bases lay in between. The CDR3 sequence is CASSLGLPNEQFF. DNA for the CDR3: TGTGCCAGCAGCTTGGGACTCCCCAATGAGCAGTTCTTC.

The rearrangement joins TRBV5-1 to TRBJ2-3, with TRBD2 as a possible D gene (5 bases). Looked up from germline, CDR1 is SGHRS and CDR2 is YFSETQ. The length of the CDR3 is 12 residues. The V gene lost 5 bases and the J gene lost 5 bases, with 9 bases spanning the gap. As DNA, the CDR3 is TGCGCCAGCAGTGTCCGGGGAGATACGCAGTATTTT. Protein sequence: CASSVRGDTQYF.

The chain combines TRBV11-2 with TRBJ1-6; the D is unclear. Trimming took 6 bases from V and 1 from J, leaving 13 bases between them. This CDR3 region has 16 residues. In germline, CDR1 is SGHAT, CDR2 FQNNGV. CDR3 in amino acids: CASRIEGRSYNSPLHF. CDR3 coding DNA: TGTGCCAGCAGGATCGAGGGAAGGTCCTATAATTCACCCCTCCACTTT.

The chain recombines TRBV5-6 with TRBJ1-4; 8 nucleotides align to TRBD1. Germline loops: CDR1 SGHDT, CDR2 YYEEEE. The CDR3 length is 16 residues. V lost 0 bases and J lost 3; bases outside the gene matches: 4. CDR3 in DNA: TGTGCCAGCAGCTTGGCAGGGGGCCTATCTAATGAAAAACTGTTTTTT. It encodes CASSLAGGLSNEKLFF.

This clone was observed a few times. The chain links TRBV19 to TRBJ1-5, with a weak D call TRBD1 (5 bases). In germline, CDR1 is LNHDA, CDR2 SQIVND (reference sequence). This CDR3 region has 17 residues. V shed 7 bases and J shed 7 bases, with 26 bases lying between them. CDR3 protein: CASTSPPGTVPGQPQHF. The CDR3 bases are TGTGCCAGTACCTCTCCCCCAGGGACTGTTCCAGGACAGCCCCAGCATTTT.

The chain employs TRBV6-6 and TRBJ2-2; 7 nucleotides line up with TRBD2. This CDR3 has 15 amino acids. Trimming removed 5 bases from V and 5 bases from J; junction bases left unmatched: 8. Germline V CDR1 and CDR2: MNHNY, SVGAGI (reference sequence). The CDR3 is CASSHGGVGTGELFF. CDR3 DNA sequence: TGTGCCAGCAGTCATGGGGGGGTCGGGACCGGGGAGCTGTTTTTT.

The chain carries TRBV6-1 and TRBJ2-3; D may be TRBD2 (6 bases). The germline gives CDR1 MNHNS, CDR2 SASEGT. The ends were cut back, 7 bases at V and 4 bases at J, with 18 bases in the middle. The CDR3 has 15 amino acids. This chain's CDR3 is CASTVGGGSADTQYF. The CDR3 DNA reads TGTGCCAGCACCGTGGGTGGGGGGAGTGCAGATACGCAGTATTTT.

The V gene is TRBV9, the J gene TRBJ2-2; 12 bases agree with TRBD2. Germline CDR1 reads SGDLS; CDR2 reads YYNGEE. The CDR3 has 19 residues. V shed 0 bases and J 7 bases; nucleotides not matched to a gene: 13. The CDR3 is CASSVAISGTSGFHGELFF. CDR3 nucleotide sequence: TGTGCCAGCAGCGTAGCGATATCCGGGACTAGCGGGTTCCACGGGGAGCTGTTTTTT.

The chain is built from TRBV4-3 and TRBJ2-7, with D maybe TRBD2 (5 bases). The CDR3 is made up of 17 amino acids. Germline assignment: CDR1 LGHNA and CDR2 YSLEER. Between the trimmed V and J ends, which lost 1 base and 1 base, there was a span of 17 bases. The DNA for the CDR3 is TGCGCCAGCAGCCAAGCCCCCGCACAGCGAGGGTCCTACGAGCAGTACTTC. This translates into CASSQAPAQRGSYEQYF.

The rearrangement joins TRBV6-1 to TRBJ1-5; the match to TRBD1 covers 10 bases. V shed 3 bases and J 9 bases; nucleotides not matched to a gene: 5. The CDR3 runs 14 residues. Germline CDR1 and CDR2: MNHNS and SASEGT. CDR3 DNA: TGTGCCAGCAGTGATGGGACAGGGGAGCTGCCCCAGCATTTT. This codes for CASSDGTGELPQHF.

The gene calls are TRBV6-1 and TRBJ1-5; 8 nucleotides align to TRBD1. After removal of 3 bases from V and 3 bases from J, the junction contained 7 bases not matched to a gene. CDR1 MNHNS and CDR2 SASEGT come from the germline V gene. The CDR3 spans 16 residues. CDR3 amino acids: CASSEAGTGSNQPQHF. The CDR3 DNA is TGTGCCAGCAGTGAGGCCGGGACAGGCTCCAATCAGCCCCAGCATTTT.

J is TRBJ2-2 and V is TRBV2, with D possibly being TRBD2 (5 bases). Germline CDR1 and CDR2: SNHLY and FYNNEI. Deletions cut 6 bases from V and 4 bases from J, with 15 bases between. CDR3 length: 15 residues. This CDR3 reads CASSRGHDGTGELFF. CDR3 sequence (DNA): TGTGCCAGCAGCCGAGGGCACGACGGCACCGGGGAGCTGTTTTTT. Complete variable domain (other parts from reference TRBV2 and TRBJ2-2): EPEVTQTPSHQVTQMGQEVILRCVPISNHLYFYWYRQILGQKVEFLVSFYNNEISEKSEIFDDQFSVERPDGSNFTLKIRSTKLEDSAMYFCASSRGHDGTGELFFGEGSRLTVL.

This rearrangement joins TRBV28 to TRBJ1-3; D gene uncertain. The CDR3 is 15 amino acids. In germline, CDR1 is MDHEN, CDR2 SYDVKM. V gave up 7 bases and J gave up 2 bases, with 15 bases separating them. The CDR3 sequence: CASTYSRLTGNTIYF. CDR3 nucleotide sequence: TGTGCCAGCACCTACAGTAGGCTCACTGGAAACACCATATATTTT.

The CDR3 spells CASSLRSSGGYEQYF. As DNA, the CDR3 is TGTGCCAGCAGTTTACGGTCTAGCGGGGGTTACGAGCAGTACTTC. This chain uses TRBV27 with TRBJ2-7, with TRBD2 identical over 10 bases. The CDR3 totals 15 residues. The V segment lost 2 bases and the J segment 4 bases; nucleotides outside the gene matches: 5. Germline CDR1 is MNHEY and CDR2 is SMNVEV (reference sequence).

This clone was counted between two and nine times. The genes are TRBV5-5 and TRBJ1-4; unclear D gene. Germline CDR1 is SGHKS and CDR2 is YYEKEE (reference sequence). The CDR3 is made up of 14 amino acids. Trimming cost V 6 bases and J 4 bases, with 13 bases left between them. CDR3 sequence: CASNLRRDNEKLFF. CDR3 DNA: TGTGCCAGCAACCTGAGGCGCGATAATGAAAAACTGTTTTTT.

The J gene is TRBJ1-1, the V gene TRBV7-8; TRBD1 agrees at 9 bases. The J segment lost 5 bases and the V segment lost 0 bases, leaving 10 bases of the junction unmatched. The germline CDR1 and CDR2 sequences are SGHVS and FQNEAQ. The CDR3 covers 17 residues. CDR3 coding DNA: TGTGCCAGCAGCTTAGCGAGATTACAGGGGGCGAAAACTGAAGCTTTCTTT. Its protein product is CASSLARLQGAKTEAFF.

The chain carries TRBV6-1 and TRBJ2-3; a weak D match, TRBD2 (5 bases). Trimming shortened V by 3 bases and J by 5 bases, and 15 bases separated the two germline ends. The CDR3 totals 15 residues. Germline CDR1 reads MNHNS; CDR2 reads SASEGT. The CDR3 is CASSERASGIDTQYF. In DNA form, the CDR3 reads TGTGCCAGCAGTGAGCGGGCTAGTGGTATAGATACGCAGTATTTT.

The chain recombines TRBV5-1 with TRBJ1-2; 7 bases are shared with TRBD1. Germline CDR1 and CDR2: SGHRS and YFSETQ. This CDR3 region has 14 residues. With V trimmed by 8 bases and J by 0 bases, 7 bases remained unmatched. The chain's CDR3 is CASNPGGANYGYTF. CDR3 nucleotides: TGCGCCAGTAACCCAGGGGGAGCTAACTATGGCTACACCTTC.

V gene TRBV10-3 combines with J gene TRBJ2-1; 7 bases are shared with TRBD1. This CDR3 comprises 15 residues. The germline V gene has CDR1 ENHRY and CDR2 SYGVKD. The V and J ends lost 6 bases and 0 bases, in that order; junction bases with no gene match: 5. CDR3 sequence reads: CAIRATGSSYNEQFF. The DNA for the CDR3 is TGTGCCATCAGGGCGACAGGGAGCTCCTACAATGAGCAGTTCTTC.

This clone has only a few counts. Other DNA sequences from this sample encode an identical CDR3 as well. V and J are TRBV5-1 and TRBJ1-1; 8 positions agree with TRBD1. J lost 2 bases, V lost 3 bases, and 3 bases had no gene match. Per the germline V gene, CDR1 is SGHRS and CDR2 is YFSETQ. The CDR3 totals 14 residues. The CDR3 DNA reads TGCGCCAGCAGCTCTGGACAGGGAAACACTGAAGCTTTCTTT. Translating gives CASSSGQGNTEAFF.

This clone showed up just once. The chain uses TRBV5-1 and TRBJ2-7; TRBD2 matches at 11 bases. The CDR3 contains 17 residues. The ends lost 0 bases at V and 5 bases at J; junction bases unmatched: 10. CDR1 is SGHRS and CDR2 is YFSETQ in the germline V gene. In DNA form, the CDR3 reads TGCGCCAGCAGCTTGGGAGTTGTTGTAGCGGGGGGGGACGAGCAGTACTTC. Translated: CASSLGVVVAGGDEQYF.

V is TRBV28 and J is TRBJ2-3; TRBD2 is a possible D gene (5 bases). CDR3 length equals 13 residues. Trimming pared 6 bases from V and 4 bases from J, leaving 11 bases between. Germline V gene sequence: CDR1 MDHEN, CDR2 SYDVKM. The CDR3, as DNA: TGTGCCAGCAGGAGCGCTAGCCCAGATACGCAGTATTTT. Translation: CASRSASPDTQYF.

CDR3 in DNA: TGTGCCATCAGTGTGAAACCCGGGACTAGCGGGGGGGCCGATGACAATGAGCAGTTCTTC. As protein: CAISVKPGTSGGADDNEQFF. The V gene is TRBV10-3, the J gene TRBJ2-1; 16 nucleotides line up with TRBD2. V lost 4 bases, J lost 5 bases, and 14 bases stayed unmatched. In germline, CDR1 is ENHRY, CDR2 SYGVKD. The CDR3 consists of 20 residues.

The chain links TRBV30 to TRBJ1-6; D is undetermined. Trimming took 4 bases from V and 0 from J, leaving 13 bases between them. Germline CDR1 and CDR2: GTSNPN and SVGIG (reference sequence). The CDR3 is 16 amino acids. CDR3 amino acids: CAWTIGGSSYNSPLHF. CDR3 nucleotide sequence: TGTGCCTGGACAATAGGAGGGAGCTCCTATAATTCACCCCTCCACTTT.

This rearrangement joins TRBV7-2 to TRBJ2-7; no firm D call. Germline V gives CDR1 SGHTA, CDR2 FQGNSA. Trimming removed 4 bases at V and 3 bases at J, with 4 bases between. CDR3 size: 11 residues. Here the CDR3 reads CASSSYYEQYF. The CDR3 DNA is TGTGCCAGCAGCTCCTACTACGAGCAGTACTTC.

The rearrangement uses TRBV11-3 and TRBJ2-5; possibly TRBD2 for D (5 bases). This CDR3 comprises 14 residues. CDR1 is SGHNT and CDR2 is YENEEA in the germline V gene. V lost 5 bases to trimming and J lost 7 bases, with 17 bases between them. CDR3 amino acids: CASSPFEGFVTQYF. Here the CDR3 DNA reads TGTGCCAGCAGCCCCTTTGAGGGTTTCGTGACCCAGTACTTC.